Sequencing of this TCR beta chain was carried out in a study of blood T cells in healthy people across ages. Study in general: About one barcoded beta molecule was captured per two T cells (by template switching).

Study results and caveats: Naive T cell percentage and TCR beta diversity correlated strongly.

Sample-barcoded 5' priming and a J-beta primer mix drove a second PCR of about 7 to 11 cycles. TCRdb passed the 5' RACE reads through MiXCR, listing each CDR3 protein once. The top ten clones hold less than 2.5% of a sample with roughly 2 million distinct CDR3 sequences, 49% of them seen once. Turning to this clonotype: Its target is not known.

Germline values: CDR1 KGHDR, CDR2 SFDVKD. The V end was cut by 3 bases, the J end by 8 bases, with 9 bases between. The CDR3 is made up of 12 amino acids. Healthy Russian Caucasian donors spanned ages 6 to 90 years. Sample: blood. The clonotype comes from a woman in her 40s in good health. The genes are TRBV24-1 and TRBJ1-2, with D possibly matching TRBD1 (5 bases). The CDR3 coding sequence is TGTGCCACCAGTGATCGGGGCGGAGGCTACACCTTC. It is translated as CATSDRGGGYTF.